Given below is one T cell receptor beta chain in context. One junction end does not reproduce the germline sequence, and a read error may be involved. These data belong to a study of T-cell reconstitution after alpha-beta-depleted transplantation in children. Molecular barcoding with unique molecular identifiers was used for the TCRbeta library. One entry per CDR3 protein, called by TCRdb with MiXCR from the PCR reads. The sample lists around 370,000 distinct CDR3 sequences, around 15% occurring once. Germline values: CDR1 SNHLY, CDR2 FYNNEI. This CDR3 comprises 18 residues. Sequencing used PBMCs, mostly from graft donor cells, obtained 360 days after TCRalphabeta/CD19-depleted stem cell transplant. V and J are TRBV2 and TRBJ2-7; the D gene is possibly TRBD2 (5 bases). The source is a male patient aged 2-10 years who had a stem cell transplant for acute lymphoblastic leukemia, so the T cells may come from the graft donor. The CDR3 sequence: CTSSPALSGGLLSREQYF. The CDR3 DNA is TGTACCAGCAGTCCGGCCTTATCTGGCGGACTCCTGTCGCGGGAGCAGTACTTC. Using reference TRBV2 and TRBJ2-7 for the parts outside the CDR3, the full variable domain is EPEVTQTPSHQVTQMGQEVILRCVPISNHLYFYWYRQILGQKVEFLVSFYNNEISEKSEIFDDQFSVERPDGSNFTLKIRSTKLEDSAMYFCTSSPALSGGLLSREQYFGPGTRLTVT.